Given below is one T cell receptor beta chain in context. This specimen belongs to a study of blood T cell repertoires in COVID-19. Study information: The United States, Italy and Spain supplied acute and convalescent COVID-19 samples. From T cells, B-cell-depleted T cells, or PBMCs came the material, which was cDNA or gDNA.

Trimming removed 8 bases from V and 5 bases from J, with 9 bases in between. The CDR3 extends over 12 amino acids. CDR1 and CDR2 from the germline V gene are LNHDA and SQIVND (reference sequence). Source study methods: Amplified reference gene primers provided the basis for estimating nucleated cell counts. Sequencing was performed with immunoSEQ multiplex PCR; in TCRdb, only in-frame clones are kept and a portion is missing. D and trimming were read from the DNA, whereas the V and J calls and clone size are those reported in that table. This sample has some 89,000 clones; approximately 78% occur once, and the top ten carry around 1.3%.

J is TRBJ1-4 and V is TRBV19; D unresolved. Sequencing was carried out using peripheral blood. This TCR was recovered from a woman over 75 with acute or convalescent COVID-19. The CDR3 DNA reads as TGTGCCAGTGGAGTGATAAATGAAAAACTGTTTTTT. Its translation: CASGVINEKLFF.